The present TCR beta chain was sequenced within a study of OX40 agonist ivuxolimab in advanced cancers. In the study overall: Ivuxolimab was administered intravenously to patients at 0.01 to 10 mg/kg every 2 weeks.

Study-wide findings and caveats: Both blood CD4+ and CD8+ T cells showed clonal growth by week 6 at 0.1 to 3.0 mg/kg. Undetermined was the antigen specificity of the expanded peripheral T cells.

Generated by immunoSEQ multiplex PCR, the TCRdb table keeps only in-frame clones and is missing some. The sample consists of about 58,000 clones, about 86% of them appearing once. With regard to this clone: The antigen remains unidentified.

Sample: CD4+ or CD8+ T cells sorted from blood, taken in a trial of the OX40 agonist ivuxolimab. This clonotype originated in an adult with an advanced solid tumor such as melanoma, head and neck, liver or kidney cancer.

This chain's CDR3 is CASSRQGRDTEAFF. The CDR3 coding sequence is TGTGCCAGCAGCCGACAGGGCCGGGACACTGAAGCTTTCTTT. The chain links TRBV2 to TRBJ1-1; 7 bases fit TRBD1. J gave up 3 bases and V 6 bases, and 7 bases lay outside the gene matches. The germline gives CDR1 SNHLY, CDR2 FYNNEI. The CDR3 runs to 14 residues.